A single sample is the source of the 19 T cell receptor beta chains below, sequenced in a study of CD8 T cells in Susac syndrome. Random hexamers primed reverse transcription of 0.5 to 1 ug RNA. TCRdb analysed the immunoSEQ multiplex PCR reads with MiXCR anew, one entry per CDR3 protein. The sample has approximately 70,000 distinct CDR3 sequences, 96% seen once. Sequencing was done on a sample of CD4+ T cells from PBMCs. The receptors derive from a human donor with multiple sclerosis.

This rearrangement joins TRBV20-1 to TRBJ1-5, with a possible D match to TRBD1 (5 bases). V was shortened by 6 bases and J by 9 bases, with 18 bases between the two germline ends. The CDR3 extends over 13 amino acids. Germline assignment: CDR1 DFQATT and CDR2 SNEGSKA (reference sequence). The CDR3 nucleotides are TGCAGTGCGGGCGGGACCGCCCTCGGGCCCCAGCATTTT. Its translation: CSAGGTALGPQHF.

The chain combines TRBV29-1 with TRBJ1-2, with a tentative D call TRBD1 (5 bases). Germline values: CDR1 SQVTM, CDR2 ANQGSEA. The length of the CDR3 is 11 residues. V lost 7 bases, J lost 8 bases, and 14 bases lay in between. The CDR3 loop is CSARAEGGYTF. Here the CDR3 DNA reads TGCAGCGCCAGGGCCGAGGGAGGCTACACCTTC.

This clonotype was recorded once. The V gene is TRBV6-6, the J gene TRBJ1-6; 7 bases fit TRBD1. The length of the CDR3 is 16 residues. From germline, CDR1 is MNHNY and CDR2 SVGAGI (reference sequence). J lost 8 bases, V lost 2 bases, and 9 bases had no gene match. The CDR3 region is CASSYNPQGMDSPLHF. The CDR3, as DNA: TGTGCCAGCAGTTACAACCCACAGGGGATGGATTCACCCCTCCACTTT.

J is TRBJ2-5 and V is TRBV29-1; D perhaps matches TRBD1 (6 bases). Trimming removed 7 bases from V and 4 bases from J, with 13 bases in between. CDR1 SQVTM and CDR2 ANQGSEA come from the germline V gene. The CDR3 covers 12 residues. CDR3 nucleotide sequence: TGCAGCGGCTCGGACAGTCCAGAGACCCAGTACTTC. Translated, it gives CSGSDSPETQYF. The complete variable domain, with remaining parts taken from reference TRBV29-1 and TRBJ2-5, reads SAVISQKPSRDICQRGTSLTIQCQVDSQVTMMFWYRQQPGQSLTLIATANQGSEATYESGFVIDKFPISRPNLTFSTLTVSNMSPEDSSIYLCSGSDSPETQYFGPGTRLLVL.

CDR3 DNA: TGTGCCAGCACCATCAGGACAGGGGATGGGGAGACCCAGTACTTC. Protein: CASTIRTGDGETQYF. J is TRBJ2-5 and V is TRBV2; 9 bases fit TRBD1. Germline CDR1 and CDR2: SNHLY and FYNNEI. V lost 7 bases and J lost 5; bases outside the gene matches: 11. The CDR3 is made up of 15 amino acids.

The chain uses TRBV29-1 and TRBJ1-1; the match to TRBD1 covers 7 bases. V was pared by 6 bases and J by 5 bases, with 9 bases of the junction left unmatched. The germline V gene encodes CDR1 SQVTM and CDR2 ANQGSEA. The CDR3 length is 13 residues. The CDR3 sequence: CSVGTAAGTEAFF. In DNA form, the CDR3 reads TGCAGCGTCGGGACAGCTGCGGGTACTGAAGCTTTCTTT.

J is TRBJ2-3 and V is TRBV5-6; 8 positions match TRBD1. The germline gives CDR1 SGHDT, CDR2 YYEEEE. Trimming took 1 base from V and 3 from J; bases not matched to a gene: 4. The CDR3 consists of 15 residues. For the CDR3, the DNA is TGTGCCAGCAGCTTGCCAGGGGGCATGACAGATACGCAGTATTTT. Its protein product is CASSLPGGMTDTQYF.

The genes are TRBV7-9 and TRBJ2-7, with D possibly TRBD2 on 5 matching bases. The germline CDR1 and CDR2 sequences are SEHNR and FQNEAQ (reference sequence). The CDR3 length is 15 residues. The germline V and J ends were trimmed by 5 bases and 3 bases, with 17 bases remaining between them. The CDR3, as DNA: TGTGCCAGCAGCCGTATCAGAGGGCGAGACTACGAGCAGTACTTC. This encodes CASSRIRGRDYEQYF.

A single count supports this clonotype. The rearrangement uses TRBV9 and TRBJ1-5, with a possible D match to TRBD1 (5 bases). The CDR3 length is 15 residues. V lost 0 bases and J 2 bases, leaving 9 bases between the germline ends. CDR1 is SGDLS and CDR2 is YYNGEE in the germline V gene. The CDR3 DNA follows: TGTGCCAGCAGCGTAGATGCACAGGGCAATCAGCCCCAGCATTTT. As protein: CASSVDAQGNQPQHF.

The genes are TRBV7-9 and TRBJ2-1; 9 bases match TRBD2. CDR1 and CDR2 from the germline V gene are SEHNR and FQNEAQ (reference sequence). The CDR3 is 18 residues long. V was clipped by 5 bases and J by 8 bases; unmatched bases: 19. The CDR3 region has the DNA TGTGCCAGCAGCCCCCGGTACGCCGGGACTAGCCGAGGCGATGAGCAGTTCTTC. It is translated as CASSPRYAGTSRGDEQFF.

The rearrangement links TRBV20-1 to TRBJ2-5; no reliable D call. V was cut by 6 bases and J by 2 bases, with 13 bases left in between. Per the germline V gene, CDR1 is DFQATT and CDR2 is SNEGSKA (reference sequence). The CDR3 is made up of 13 amino acids. CDR3 amino acids: CSASWAAQETQYF. The CDR3 DNA sequence: TGCAGTGCGTCGTGGGCAGCTCAAGAGACCCAGTACTTC.

V gene TRBV29-1 combines with J gene TRBJ2-7; D is unclear. The germline V gene has CDR1 SQVTM and CDR2 ANQGSEA. The CDR3 has 13 residues. Trimming took off 3 bases at V and 2 bases at J, with 11 bases between the two ends. CDR3 amino acids: CSVERQTPYEQYF. CDR3 nucleotide sequence: TGCAGCGTTGAGAGGCAGACCCCCTACGAGCAGTACTTC.

The chain joins TRBV28 to TRBJ2-7; a possible D gene is TRBD1 (6 bases). V was trimmed by 5 bases and J by 3 bases, leaving 14 bases between them. The CDR3 is 14 amino acids. Germline V lookup: CDR1 MDHEN, CDR2 SYDVKM. The CDR3 DNA sequence: TGTGCCAGCAGTCAACAGGGTCCGGACTACGAGCAGTACTTC. Translated, it gives CASSQQGPDYEQYF.

The rearrangement uses TRBV2 and TRBJ1-5, with 10 bases fitting TRBD1. J lost 2 bases, V lost 6 bases, and 4 bases had no gene match. The germline CDR1 and CDR2 sequences are SNHLY and FYNNEI. This CDR3 has 15 amino acids. The CDR3 nucleotides are TGTGCCAGCAGAGACAGGGGGCTCGGCAATCAGCCCCAGCATTTT. Encoded protein: CASRDRGLGNQPQHF.

This clonotype was seen only a few times. The V and J genes are TRBV30 and TRBJ2-1; unclear D gene. V lost 0 bases and J 6 bases, leaving 0 bases between the germline ends. The CDR3 contains 10 residues. Germline V CDR1 and CDR2: GTSNPN, SVGIG (reference sequence). The CDR3 DNA follows: TGTGCCTGGAGTGTCAATGAGCAGTTCTTC. This codes for CAWSVNEQFF.

The CDR3 DNA reads as TGTGCCAGCAGCCAATCCAACAGGGGCTACGAGCAGTACTTC. It translates to CASSQSNRGYEQYF. V is TRBV3-1 and J is TRBJ2-7; 7 nucleotides agree with TRBD1. The V gene end was trimmed by 2 bases and the J gene end by 3 bases; junction bases not matched to a gene: 4. Germline V lookup: CDR1 LGHDT, CDR2 YNNKEL (reference sequence). This CDR3 contains 14 residues.

This chain links TRBV7-9 with TRBJ2-3; possibly TRBD1 for D (6 bases). V lost 3 bases and J 0 bases, leaving 7 bases between the germline ends. The germline gives CDR1 SEHNR, CDR2 FQNEAQ (reference sequence). There are 14 residues in the CDR3. The CDR3 DNA is TGTGCCAGCAGCTTGGACAGAAGCACAGATACGCAGTATTTT. It translates to CASSLDRSTDTQYF.

This clonotype was seen just once. The chain links TRBV7-2 to TRBJ2-1, with 9 bases fitting TRBD2. Trimming at V came to 4 bases and at J to 14 bases, leaving 18 bases not matched to a gene. This CDR3 spans 16 amino acids. Germline V CDR1 and CDR2: SGHTA, FQGNSA. The CDR3 nucleotides read TGTGCCAGCAGCTCGCAGAGCGGGGGGCCCCATCGGGGGGAGTTCTTC. It codes for CASSSQSGGPHRGEFF.

The rearrangement joins TRBV4-2 to TRBJ2-1, with 10 nucleotides matching TRBD2. There are 18 residues in the CDR3. V lost 0 bases to trimming and J lost 4 bases; unmatched junction nucleotides: 9. Germline V gives CDR1 LGHNA, CDR2 YNFKEQ. This CDR3 is CASSQDPASGGPYNEQFF. DNA for the CDR3: TGTGCCAGCAGCCAAGACCCGGCTAGCGGGGGCCCATACAATGAGCAGTTCTTC.